One sample yielded the 14 T cell receptor beta chains listed below, sequenced in a study of blood T cells in healthy people across ages (dated by TCRdb to the mid-2010s). Receptors were amplified or captured by 5' RACE. Sequencing instrument: Illumina HiSeq 2500. The second PCR ran for about 7 to 11 cycles and used a J-beta primer mix along with a sample-barcoded 5' primer. TCRdb passed the public sequencing reads through fastp at Q25 and MiXCR, retaining productive beta sequences. For every CDR3 protein sequence, its rows merge into one entry that carries the most common genes and DNA. Across this sample there are 1.5 million or so distinct CDR3 sequences, with roughly 43% seen only once. The ten largest clonotypes hold approximately 4.1% of the sample. Specimen: blood. These receptors were obtained from a young woman in good health.

V gene TRBV7-2 combines with J gene TRBJ1-4; 9 bases are shared with TRBD1. The CDR3 totals 12 residues. The germline V gene encodes CDR1 SGHTA and CDR2 FQGNSA. With 5 bases clipped from V and 15 bases from J, the junction kept 7 bases outside the gene matches. CDR3 amino acids: CASSTSTGGMFF. The CDR3 nucleotides are TGTGCCAGCAGCACCTCGACAGGGGGGATGTTTTTT.

This CDR3 is CASSFGHQAFF. The CDR3 region has the DNA TGTGCCAGCAGCTTTGGACACCAAGCTTTCTTT. The chain is built from TRBV7-9 and TRBJ1-1; TRBD1 is a possible D gene (5 bases). V was cut by 3 bases and J by 9 bases, with 8 bases left in between. The germline CDR1 and CDR2 sequences are SEHNR and FQNEAQ (reference sequence). CDR3 length: 11 residues.

The rearrangement links TRBV11-2 to TRBJ1-1, with D uncertain. Per the germline V gene, CDR1 is SGHAT and CDR2 is FQNNGV. The CDR3 totals 12 residues. V shed 2 bases and J shed 6 bases, with 7 bases lying between them. The CDR3 here is CASSLTDPEAFF. CDR3 nucleotides: TGTGCCAGCAGCTTAACAGATCCTGAAGCTTTCTTT.

This clonotype was seen only a few times. For the CDR3, the DNA is TGTGCCAGCAGACTAGGGGGGACCTATAATTCACCCCTCCACTTT. Its protein is CASRLGGTYNSPLHF. The gene calls are TRBV12-3 or TRBV12-4 and TRBJ1-6; D might be TRBD1 (6 bases). V was cut by 6 bases and J by 2 bases, with 11 bases left in between. CDR3 length equals 15 residues.

This clonotype came up many times. V is TRBV7-2 and J is TRBJ2-5, with a possible D match to TRBD2 (6 bases). This CDR3 has 15 amino acids. Germline V gene sequence: CDR1 SGHTA, CDR2 FQGNSA. Trimming took off 4 bases at V and 7 bases at J, with 19 bases between the two ends. The CDR3 region has the DNA TGTGCCAGCAGCTATCCGATGACTAGGTGGGGGACCCAGTACTTC. Amino acids: CASSYPMTRWGTQYF.

The chain combines TRBV30 with TRBJ1-2, with a tentative D call TRBD1 (6 bases). This CDR3 comprises 14 residues. The germline CDR1 and CDR2 sequences are GTSNPN and SVGIG (reference sequence). V shed 2 bases and J shed 2 bases, with 12 bases lying between them. Here the CDR3 DNA reads TGTGCCTGGAGTCGGGCAGGGACAAACTATGGCTACACCTTC. Translated, it gives CAWSRAGTNYGYTF.

This chain links TRBV6-5 with TRBJ2-3; TRBD2 might be the D (5 bases). V was shortened by 2 bases and J by 2 bases, with 14 bases between the two germline ends. The CDR3 extends over 16 amino acids. From germline, CDR1 is MNHEY and CDR2 SVGAGI. As DNA, the CDR3 is TGTGCCAGCAGTTACGGGAGAAGCGGTTACACAGATACGCAGTATTTT. Protein sequence: CASSYGRSGYTDTQYF.

This clonotype was detected a few times. The V and J genes are TRBV4-2 and TRBJ1-5; D uncertain. The CDR3 contains 15 residues. The V end was cut by 1 base, the J end by 5 bases, with 12 bases between. Germline V CDR1 and CDR2: LGHNA, YNFKEQ. In nucleotides, the CDR3 is TGTGCCAGCAGCCAAGGTTGGCAGACTGATCAGCCCCAGCATTTT. Protein: CASSQGWQTDQPQHF.

This clonotype appeared a few times. This chain uses TRBV4-3 with TRBJ1-2, with TRBD1 matching over 7 bases. Germline-derived CDR1 and CDR2 are LGHNA and YSLEER. The junction had 7 bases not matched to a gene; V was cut back by 0 bases and J by 6 bases. The CDR3 totals 15 residues. The CDR3 DNA reads as TGCGCCAGCAGCCAAGATGGGGAAGGGGGCGATGGCTACACCTTC. Amino acids: CASSQDGEGGDGYTF.

With regard to this clonotype: At one end the junction does not follow the germline gene, possibly because of a read error. The genes are TRBV9 and TRBJ1-1; D gene ambiguous. Germline values: CDR1 SGDLS, CDR2 YYNGEE. The CDR3 runs to 14 residues. CDR3: CASSTTSANTEAFF. The DNA for the CDR3 is TGTGCAAGCAGCACTACGTCTGCGAACACTGAAGCTTTCTTT.

This clonotype was seen at least ten times. This chain uses TRBV4-2 with TRBJ1-2; perhaps TRBD1 as D (6 bases). This CDR3 has 15 residues. V lost 5 bases and J lost 5, with 18 bases in between. Germline V CDR1 and CDR2: LGHNA, YNFKEQ. CDR3 amino acids: CASSSPTGPWYGYTF. CDR3 DNA: TGTGCCAGCAGCTCCCCGACAGGTCCTTGGTATGGCTACACCTTC.

The chain combines TRBV6-5 with TRBJ1-1, with D possibly TRBD1 on 5 matching bases. V was shortened by 0 bases and J by 5 bases, with 13 bases between the two germline ends. From germline, CDR1 is MNHEY and CDR2 SVGAGI. The CDR3 runs 15 residues. The CDR3 DNA is TGTGCCAGCAGTTACTCCAATTGGGGGACGACTGAAGCTTTCTTT. Translated: CASSYSNWGTTEAFF.

The chain carries TRBV29-1 and TRBJ2-6, with 7 bases identical to TRBD1. V lost 6 bases, J lost 3 bases, and 8 bases stayed unmatched. Germline V lookup: CDR1 SQVTM, CDR2 ANQGSEA. CDR3 length equals 15 residues. The CDR3 DNA sequence: TGCAGCGTGGACGACAGGGCGAGTGGGGCCAACGTCCTGACTTTC. Translating it yields CSVDDRASGANVLTF.

In this sample, this clonotype turned up a few times. The chain uses TRBV7-2 and TRBJ2-7; D unclear. This CDR3 region has 13 residues. V was cut by 0 bases and J by 3 bases, with 6 bases left in between. Germline V lookup: CDR1 SGHTA, CDR2 FQGNSA. CDR3 amino acids: CASSLALHYEQYF. CDR3 bases: TGTGCCAGCAGCTTAGCGCTCCACTACGAGCAGTACTTC. The variable domain in full, with the rest retrieved from reference TRBV7-2 and TRBJ2-7, is GAGVSQSPSNKVTEKGKDVELRCDPISGHTALYWYRQSLGQGLEFLIYFQGNSAPDKSGLPSDRFSAERTGGSVSTLTIQRTQQEDSAVYLCASSLALHYEQYFGPGTRLTVT.